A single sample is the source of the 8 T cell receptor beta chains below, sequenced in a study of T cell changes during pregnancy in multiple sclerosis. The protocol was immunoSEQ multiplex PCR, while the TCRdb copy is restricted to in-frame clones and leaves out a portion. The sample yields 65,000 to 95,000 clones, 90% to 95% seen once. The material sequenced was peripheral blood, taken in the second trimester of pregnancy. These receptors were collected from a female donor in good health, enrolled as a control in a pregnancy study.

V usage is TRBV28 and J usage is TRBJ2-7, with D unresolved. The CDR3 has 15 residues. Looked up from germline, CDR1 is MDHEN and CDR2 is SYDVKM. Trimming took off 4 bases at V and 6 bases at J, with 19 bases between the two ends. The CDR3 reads CASSSPTLVRREQYF. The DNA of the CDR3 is TGTGCCAGCAGTTCTCCGACATTGGTTAGGCGCGAGCAGTACTTC.

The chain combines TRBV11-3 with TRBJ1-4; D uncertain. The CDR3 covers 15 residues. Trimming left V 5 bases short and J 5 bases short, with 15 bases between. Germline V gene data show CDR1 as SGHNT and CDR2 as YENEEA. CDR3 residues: CASSTSSRLNEKLFF. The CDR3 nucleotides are TGTGCCAGCAGCACATCGTCGAGACTAAATGAAAAACTGTTTTTT. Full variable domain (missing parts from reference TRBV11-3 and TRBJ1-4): EAGVVQSPRYKIIEKKQPVAFWCNPISGHNTLYWYLQNLGQGPELLIRYENEEAVDDSQLPKDRFSAERLKGVDSTLKIQPAELGDSAVYLCASSTSSRLNEKLFFGSGTQLSVL.

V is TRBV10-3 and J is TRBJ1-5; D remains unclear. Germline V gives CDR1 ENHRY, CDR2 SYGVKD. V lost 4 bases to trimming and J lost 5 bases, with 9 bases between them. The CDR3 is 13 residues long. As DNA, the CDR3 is TGTGCCATCAGTGGGTTTCGAGATCAGCCCCAGCATTTT. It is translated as CAISGFRDQPQHF.

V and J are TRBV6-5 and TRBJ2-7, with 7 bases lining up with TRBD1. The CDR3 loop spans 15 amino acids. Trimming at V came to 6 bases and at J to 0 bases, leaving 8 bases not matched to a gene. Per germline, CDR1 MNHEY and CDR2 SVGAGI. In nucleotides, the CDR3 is TGTGCCAGCAGGAGGACAGGCGATAGCTCCTACGAGCAGTACTTC. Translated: CASRRTGDSSYEQYF.

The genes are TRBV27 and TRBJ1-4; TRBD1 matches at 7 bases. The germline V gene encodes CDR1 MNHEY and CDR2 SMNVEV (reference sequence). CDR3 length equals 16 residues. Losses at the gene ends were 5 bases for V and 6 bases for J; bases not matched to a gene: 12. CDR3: CASSRKRGRVDEKLFF. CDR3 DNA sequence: TGTGCCAGCAGTAGAAAAAGGGGGCGTGTCGATGAAAAACTGTTTTTT.

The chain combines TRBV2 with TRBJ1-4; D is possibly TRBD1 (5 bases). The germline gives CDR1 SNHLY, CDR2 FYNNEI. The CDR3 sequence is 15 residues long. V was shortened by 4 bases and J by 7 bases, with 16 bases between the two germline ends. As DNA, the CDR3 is TGTGCCAGCAGTGCCGGCGGGGGGAGTAGTGAAAAACTGTTTTTT. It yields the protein CASSAGGGSSEKLFF.

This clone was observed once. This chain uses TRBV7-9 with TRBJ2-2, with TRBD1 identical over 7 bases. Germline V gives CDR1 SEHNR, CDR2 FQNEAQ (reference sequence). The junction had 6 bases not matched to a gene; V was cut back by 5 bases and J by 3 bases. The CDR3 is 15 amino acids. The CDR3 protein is CASSPRGRHTGELFF. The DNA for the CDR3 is TGTGCCAGCAGCCCCAGGGGGAGACACACCGGGGAGCTGTTTTTT.

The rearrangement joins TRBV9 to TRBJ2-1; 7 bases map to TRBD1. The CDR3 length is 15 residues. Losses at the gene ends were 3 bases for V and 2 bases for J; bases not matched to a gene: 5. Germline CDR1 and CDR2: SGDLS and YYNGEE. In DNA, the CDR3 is TGTGCCAGCAGCGCCTACAGGGGCCCCTACAATGAGCAGTTCTTC. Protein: CASSAYRGPYNEQFF.